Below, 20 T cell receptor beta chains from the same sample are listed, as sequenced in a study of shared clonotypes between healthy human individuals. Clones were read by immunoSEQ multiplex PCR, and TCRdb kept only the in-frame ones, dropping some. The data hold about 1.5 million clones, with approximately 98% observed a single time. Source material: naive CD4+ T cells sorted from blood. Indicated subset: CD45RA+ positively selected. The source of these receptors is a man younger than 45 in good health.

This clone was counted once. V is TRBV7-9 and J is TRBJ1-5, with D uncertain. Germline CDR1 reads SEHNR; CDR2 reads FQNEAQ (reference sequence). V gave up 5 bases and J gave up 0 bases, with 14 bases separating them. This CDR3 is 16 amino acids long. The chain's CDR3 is CASSPGFGSSNQPQHF. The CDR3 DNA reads TGTGCCAGCAGCCCCGGCTTTGGGAGTAGCAATCAGCCCCAGCATTTT.

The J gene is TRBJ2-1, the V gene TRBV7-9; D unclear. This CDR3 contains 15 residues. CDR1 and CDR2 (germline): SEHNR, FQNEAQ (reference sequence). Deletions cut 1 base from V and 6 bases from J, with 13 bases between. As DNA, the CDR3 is TGTGCCAGCAGCTTAGTAGGTGAATGGTTCAATGAGCAGTTCTTC. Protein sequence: CASSLVGEWFNEQFF.

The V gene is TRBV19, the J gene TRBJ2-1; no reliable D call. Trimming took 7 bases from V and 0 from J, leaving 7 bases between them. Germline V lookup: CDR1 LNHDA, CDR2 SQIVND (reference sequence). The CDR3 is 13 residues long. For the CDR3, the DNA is TGTGCCAGTAAGACCGGCTCCTACAATGAGCAGTTCTTC. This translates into CASKTGSYNEQFF.

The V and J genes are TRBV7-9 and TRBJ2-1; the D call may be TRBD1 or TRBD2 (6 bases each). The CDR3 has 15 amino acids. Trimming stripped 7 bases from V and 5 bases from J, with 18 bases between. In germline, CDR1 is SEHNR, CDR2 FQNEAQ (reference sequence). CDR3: CASTIRGLLDNEQFF. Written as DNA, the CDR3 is TGTGCCAGCACCATACGGGGGCTTCTCGACAATGAGCAGTTCTTC.

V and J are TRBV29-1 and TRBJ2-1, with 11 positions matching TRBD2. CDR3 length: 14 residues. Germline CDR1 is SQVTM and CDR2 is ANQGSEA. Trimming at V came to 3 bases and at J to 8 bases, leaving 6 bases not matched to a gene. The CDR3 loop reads CSVDTSGSSDEQFF. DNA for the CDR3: TGCAGCGTTGATACTAGCGGGAGTAGCGATGAGCAGTTCTTC.

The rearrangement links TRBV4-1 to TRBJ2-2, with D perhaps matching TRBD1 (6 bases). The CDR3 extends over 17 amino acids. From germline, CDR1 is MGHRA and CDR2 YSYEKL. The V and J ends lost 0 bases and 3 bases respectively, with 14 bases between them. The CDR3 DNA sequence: TGCGCCAGCAGCCAAGAAGGGCAGGGGTCGGACACCGGGGAGCTGTTTTTT. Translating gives CASSQEGQGSDTGELFF.

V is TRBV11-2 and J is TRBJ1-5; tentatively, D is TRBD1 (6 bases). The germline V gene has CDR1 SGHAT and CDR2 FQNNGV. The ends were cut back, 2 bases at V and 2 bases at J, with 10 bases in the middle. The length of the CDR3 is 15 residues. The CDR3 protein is CASSLTGRGNQPQHF. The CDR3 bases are TGTGCCAGCAGCTTAACAGGGAGGGGCAATCAGCCCCAGCATTTT.

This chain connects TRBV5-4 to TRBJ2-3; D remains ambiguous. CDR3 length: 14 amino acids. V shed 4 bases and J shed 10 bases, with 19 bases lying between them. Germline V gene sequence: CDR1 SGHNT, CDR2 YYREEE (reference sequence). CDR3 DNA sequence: TGTGCCAGCAGCCTGGGCCAATCCCTTGAGCCGCAGTATTTT. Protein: CASSLGQSLEPQYF. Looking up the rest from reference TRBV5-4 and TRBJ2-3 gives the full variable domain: ETGVTQSPTHLIKTRGQQVTLRCSSQSGHNTVSWYQQALGQGPQFIFQYYREEENGRGNFPPRFSGLQFPNYSSELNVNALELDDSALYLCASSLGQSLEPQYFGPGTRLTVL.

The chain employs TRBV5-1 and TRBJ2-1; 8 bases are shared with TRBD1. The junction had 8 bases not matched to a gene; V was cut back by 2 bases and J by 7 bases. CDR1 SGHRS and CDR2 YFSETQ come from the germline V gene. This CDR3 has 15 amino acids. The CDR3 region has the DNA TGCGCCAGCAGCTTCCAGGGACAGGCGAGGAATGAGCAGTTCTTC. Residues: CASSFQGQARNEQFF.

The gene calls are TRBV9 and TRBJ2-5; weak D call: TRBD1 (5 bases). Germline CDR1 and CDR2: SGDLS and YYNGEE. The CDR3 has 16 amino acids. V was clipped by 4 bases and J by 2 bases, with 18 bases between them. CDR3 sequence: CASSPRIGQLQETQYF. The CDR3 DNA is TGTGCCAGCAGCCCGAGGATTGGACAACTACAAGAGACCCAGTACTTC. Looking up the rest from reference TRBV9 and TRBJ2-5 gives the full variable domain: DSGVTQTPKHLITATGQRVTLRCSPRSGDLSVYWYQQSLDQGLQFLIQYYNGEERAKGNILERFSAQQFPDLHSELNLSSLELGDSALYFCASSPRIGQLQETQYFGPGTRLLVL.

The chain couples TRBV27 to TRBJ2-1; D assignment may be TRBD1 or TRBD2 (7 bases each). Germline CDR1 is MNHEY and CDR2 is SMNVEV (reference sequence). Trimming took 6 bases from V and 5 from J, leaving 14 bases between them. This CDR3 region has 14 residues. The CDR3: CASSRGDSNNEQFF. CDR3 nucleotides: TGTGCCAGCAGCCGGGGGGACAGTAACAATGAGCAGTTCTTC.

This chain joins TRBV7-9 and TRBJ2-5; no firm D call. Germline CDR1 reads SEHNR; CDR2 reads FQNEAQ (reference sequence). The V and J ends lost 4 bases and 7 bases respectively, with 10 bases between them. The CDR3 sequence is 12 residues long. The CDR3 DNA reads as TGTGCCAGCAGCTCCCGGTGGGGGACCCAGTACTTC. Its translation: CASSSRWGTQYF.

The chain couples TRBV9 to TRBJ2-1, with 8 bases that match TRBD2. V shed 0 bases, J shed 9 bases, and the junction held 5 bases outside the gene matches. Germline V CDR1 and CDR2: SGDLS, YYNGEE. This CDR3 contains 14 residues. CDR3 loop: CASSVAGGPSEQFF. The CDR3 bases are TGTGCCAGCAGCGTAGCGGGAGGGCCCAGTGAGCAGTTCTTC.

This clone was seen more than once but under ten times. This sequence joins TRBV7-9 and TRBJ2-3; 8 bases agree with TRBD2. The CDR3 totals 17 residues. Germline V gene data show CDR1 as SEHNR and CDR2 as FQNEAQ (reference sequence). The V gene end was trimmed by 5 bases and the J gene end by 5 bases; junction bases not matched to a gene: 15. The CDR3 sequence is CASSQLGGELVGDTQYF. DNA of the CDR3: TGTGCCAGCAGCCAACTCGGGGGGGAGTTAGTCGGAGATACGCAGTATTTT.

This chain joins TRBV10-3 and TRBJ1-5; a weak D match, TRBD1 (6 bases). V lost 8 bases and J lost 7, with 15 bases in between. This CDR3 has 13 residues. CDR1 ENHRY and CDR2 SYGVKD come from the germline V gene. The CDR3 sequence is CAIREGGNQPQHF. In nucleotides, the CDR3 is TGTGCCATCCGGGAGGGGGGGAACCAGCCCCAGCATTTT.

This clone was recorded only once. The CDR3 loop reads CASRRTISGNTIYF. CDR3 sequence (DNA): TGTGCCAGCAGACGTACTATCTCTGGAAACACCATATATTTT. The chain employs TRBV6-6 and TRBJ1-3, with D hard to call. The V end lost 6 bases, the J end lost 0 bases, and 9 bases lay between the germline ends. Germline assignment: CDR1 MNHNY and CDR2 SVGAGI (reference sequence). This CDR3 region has 14 residues.

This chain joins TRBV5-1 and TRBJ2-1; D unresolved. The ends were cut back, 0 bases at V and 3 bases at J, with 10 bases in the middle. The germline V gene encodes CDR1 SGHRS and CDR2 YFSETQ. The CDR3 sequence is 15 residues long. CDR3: CASSLERLDYNEQFF. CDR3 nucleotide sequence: TGCGCCAGCAGCTTGGAAAGGCTGGACTACAATGAGCAGTTCTTC.

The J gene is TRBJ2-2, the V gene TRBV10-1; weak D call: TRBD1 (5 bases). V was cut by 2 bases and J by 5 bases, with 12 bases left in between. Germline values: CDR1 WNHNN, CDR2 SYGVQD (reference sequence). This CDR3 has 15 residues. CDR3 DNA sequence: TGCGCCAGCAGTGAGGCAGGGAAGGTTACCGGGGAGCTGTTTTTT. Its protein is CASSEAGKVTGELFF.

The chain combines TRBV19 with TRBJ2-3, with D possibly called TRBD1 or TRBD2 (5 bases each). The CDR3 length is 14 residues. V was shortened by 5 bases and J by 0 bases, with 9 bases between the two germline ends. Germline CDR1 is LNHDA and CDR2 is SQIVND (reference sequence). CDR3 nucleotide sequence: TGTGCCAGTAGTGGGGGTTCTAGCACAGATACGCAGTATTTT. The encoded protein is CASSGGSSTDTQYF.

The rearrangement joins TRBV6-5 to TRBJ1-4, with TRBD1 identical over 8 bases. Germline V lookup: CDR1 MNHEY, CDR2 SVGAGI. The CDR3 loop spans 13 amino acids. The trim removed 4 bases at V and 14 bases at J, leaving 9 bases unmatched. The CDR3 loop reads CASSSGQGVRLFF. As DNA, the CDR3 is TGTGCCAGCAGTTCCGGACAGGGTGTTCGTCTGTTTTTT.